These T cell receptor beta chains were read from a single sample in a study of OX40 agonist ivuxolimab in advanced cancers. Produced via immunoSEQ multiplex PCR; TCRdb's table is partial and in-frame only. The sample lists 120,000 or so clones, around 95% occurring once. The starting material was CD4+ or CD8+ T cells sorted from blood, obtained in a trial of the OX40 agonist ivuxolimab. Receptors originate from an adult with an advanced solid tumor such as melanoma, head and neck, liver or kidney cancer. Each CDR3 is given with its conserved first and last residue. D genes are given only for firm matches. Some rows have no size entry. The others give once, few or many, or a class for an expanded clone.

.	.	TRBJ1-4	TRBV6-1	CASIGSRDNEKLFF	TGTGCCAGCATCGGGTCGAGGGATAATGAAAAACTGTTTTTT
.	.	TRBJ2-7	TRBV6-5	CASSPTRRSYEQYF	TGTGCCAGCAGCCCGACAAGAAGGTCCTACGAGCAGTACTTC
.	.	TRBJ1-2	TRBV7-9	CASSLEVGLNGYTF	TGTGCCAGCAGCTTAGAGGTAGGGCTGAACGGCTACACTTTC
.	.	TRBJ1-4	TRBV7-9	CASKSPLGRTNEKLFF	TGTGCCAGCAAATCTCCCCTCGGGAGGACTAATGAAAAACTGTTTTTT
.	.	TRBJ1-2	TRBV5-1	CASSLGAGTSGYTF	TGCGCCAGCAGCTTGGGGGCAGGGACGAGCGGCTACACCTTC
.	.	TRBJ2-7	TRBV11-2	CASSLVHEQYF	TGTGCCAGCAGCTTAGTCCACGAGCAGTACTTC
.	.	TRBJ2-4	TRBV5-6	CASSLFGPQNIQYF	TGTGCCAGCAGCTTGTTTGGCCCCCAAAACATTCAGTACTTC
.	.	TRBJ2-6	TRBV5-6	CASSFRTGANVLTF	TGTGCCAGCAGCTTTCGCACTGGGGCCAACGTCCTGACTTTC
.	TRBD2	TRBJ2-3	TRBV28	CASRRGATQYF	TGTGCCAGCCGGCGGGGGGCTACGCAGTATTTT
.	.	TRBJ1-1	TRBV5-6	CASSPTLRGTEAFF	TGTGCCAGCAGCCCAACATTGAGGGGCACTGAAGCTTTCTTT
.	TRBD1	TRBJ2-1	TRBV6-6	CASSSDRPNEQFF	TGTGCCAGCAGTTCGGACAGGCCCAATGAGCAGTTCTTC
.	.	TRBJ2-5	TRBV5-4	CASSGQRGIQETQYF	TGTGCCAGCAGCGGACAAAGAGGGATACAAGAGACCCAGTACTTC
.	.	TRBJ2-3	TRBV4-1	CASSQIVSRGHTDTQYF	TGCGCCAGCAGCCAGATAGTGAGCAGGGGACACACAGATACGCAGTATTTT
.	.	TRBJ2-7	TRBV2	CASRPTYLAYEQYF	TGTGCCAGCAGGCCGACATATCTTGCGTACGAGCAGTACTTC
.	TRBD2	TRBJ2-7	TRBV10-3	CAISGLAGTYEQYF	TGTGCCATCAGCGGACTAGCGGGCACCTACGAGCAGTACTTC
.	.	TRBJ2-7	TRBV19	CASSLGQTSYEQYF	TGTGCCAGTAGTCTCGGACAAACCTCCTACGAGCAGTACTTC
.	.	TRBJ1-2	TRBV2	CASRDGQSYGYTF	TGTGCCAGCAGAGACGGACAGAGCTATGGCTACACCTTC
few	.	TRBJ1-1	TRBV5-1	CASSLAQLNTEAFF	TGCGCCAGCAGCTTGGCGCAGCTGAACACTGAAGCTTTCTTT
.	TRBD2	TRBJ2-3	TRBV4-2	CASSLGLAGEHTDTQYF	TGTGCCAGCAGCCTTGGACTAGCGGGGGAGCACACAGATACGCAGTATTTT
.	.	TRBJ2-1	TRBV28	CASRPGPDNEQFF	TGTGCCAGCAGACCGGGACCCGACAATGAGCAGTTCTTC
.	.	TRBJ1-5	TRBV19	CASSIPEAMGNQPQHF	TGTGCCAGTAGTATCCCCGAGGCAATGGGCAATCAGCCCCAGCATTTT
.	.	TRBJ2-1	TRBV11-3	CASSLSTTLKGHEQFF	TGTGCCAGCAGCCTATCTACAACGTTAAAGGGCCATGAGCAGTTCTTC
.	.	TRBJ2-7	TRBV11-2	CASSFDFDEQYF	TGTGCCAGCAGCTTTGATTTTGACGAGCAGTACTTC
.	TRBD1	TRBJ1-1	TRBV9	CASSYRDSNTEAFF	TGTGCCAGCAGCTACCGGGACAGTAACACTGAAGCTTTCTTT
.	.	TRBJ1-4	TRBV5-1	CASSLSQSNEKLFF	TGCGCCAGCAGCTTGTCACAGTCTAATGAAAAACTGTTTTTT
.	.	TRBJ1-1	TRBV27	CASNQGGATEAFF	TGTGCCAGCAACCAGGGAGGGGCCACTGAAGCTTTCTTT
once	TRBD1	TRBJ2-4	TRBV7-9	CASSPTGLAKNIQYF	TGTGCCAGCAGCCCGACAGGGCTAGCCAAAAACATTCAGTACTTC
.	TRBD2	TRBJ2-7	TRBV18	CASSPSGGPYEQYF	TGTGCCAGCTCACCATCGGGAGGGCCTTACGAGCAGTACTTC
.	TRBD1	TRBJ2-2	TRBV7-3	CASSPDRVENTGELFF	TGTGCCAGCAGCCCGGACAGGGTCGAGAACACCGGGGAGCTGTTTTTT
.	.	TRBJ2-1	TRBV4-1	CASSQFQEPPVEQFF	TGCGCCAGCAGCCAGTTCCAGGAGCCCCCCGTTGAGCAGTTCTTC
.	.	TRBJ1-5	TRBV18	CASSPRTVNSNQPQHF	TGTGCCAGCTCACCTCGGACAGTTAATAGCAATCAGCCCCAGCATTTT
.	.	TRBJ1-1	TRBV6-4	CASSRLGVMNTEAFF	TGTGCCAGCAGTCGTCTGGGGGTCATGAACACTGAAGCTTTCTTT
.	TRBD2	TRBJ2-1	TRBV5-1	CATSGTSGSINEQFF	TGCGCCACCTCTGGGACTAGCGGGTCGATAAATGAGCAGTTCTTC
.	TRBD1	TRBJ2-7	TRBV5-1	CASSLAAGTGGTYEQYF	TGCGCCAGCAGCTTGGCTGCCGGGACAGGGGGCACCTACGAGCAGTACTTC
.	.	TRBJ2-1	TRBV19	CASSIHSRADLGNEQFF	TGTGCCAGTAGTATCCATAGCAGGGCAGATCTAGGCAATGAGCAGTTCTTC
.	.	TRBJ1-1	TRBV10-2	CASSGQPSGTEAFF	TGCGCCAGCAGTGGACAACCTTCAGGCACTGAAGCTTTCTTT
.	TRBD1	TRBJ1-2	TRBV6-5	CASSWRTGDGYTF	TGTGCCAGCAGTTGGCGGACAGGGGACGGCTACACCTTC
once	.	TRBJ2-1	TRBV7-9	CASSSLGKGEQFF	TGTGCCAGCAGCTCACTAGGAAAGGGTGAGCAGTTCTTC
.	TRBD1	TRBJ1-5	TRBV28	CASSFPFRTGGGQPQHF	TGTGCCAGCAGTTTCCCTTTCAGGACAGGGGGCGGTCAGCCCCAGCATTTT
.	.	TRBJ2-5	TRBV6-4	CASSSLVGETQYF	TGTGCCAGCAGCTCACTAGTGGGAGAGACCCAGTACTTC
.	TRBD1	TRBJ2-7	TRBV7-8	CASSGGQGAYF	TGTGCCAGCAGCGGGGGACAGGGGGCGTACTTC
.	.	TRBJ1-3	TRBV6-4	CAGEENTIYF	TGTGCCGGTGAAGAAAACACCATATATTTT
.	.	TRBJ1-6	TRBV4-2	CASSRQKYNSPLHF	TGTGCCAGCAGTCGACAGAAATATAATTCACCCCTCCACTTT
.	.	TRBJ1-1	TRBV2	CASSRTWNTEAFF	TGTGCCAGCAGCCGGACCTGGAACACTGAAGCTTTCTTT
.	.	TRBJ1-6	TRBV7-9	CASSRLFESESSYNSPLHF	TGTGCCAGCAGCCGTTTATTCGAGTCAGAGAGCTCCTATAATTCACCCCTCCACTTT
.	TRBD1	TRBJ2-4	TRBV5-4	CASSLAGTGNIQYF	TGTGCCAGCAGCTTAGCCGGGACAGGGAACATTCAGTACTTC
few	.	TRBJ1-4	TRBV19	CASSSEKLFF	TGTGCCAGTAGTAGCGAAAAACTGTTTTTT
.	TRBD1	TRBJ1-2	TRBV2	CASSPRRGPIWPF	TGTGCCAGCAGCCCTCGGAGGGGGCCGATATGGCCCTTC
.	.	TRBJ1-5	TRBV9	CASSVGTEGNQPQHF	TGTGCCAGCAGCGTAGGAACAGAGGGGAATCAGCCCCAGCATTTT